What follows is one TCR beta chain and its context. This sample was included in a study of blood T cell repertoires in COVID-19. Study-wide context: From the United States, Italy and Spain came samples of acute and convalescent COVID-19.

The V segment lost 0 bases and the J segment 2 bases; nucleotides outside the gene matches: 6. This CDR3 is built from 17 residues. The germline V gene has CDR1 SGHDT and CDR2 YYEEEE. Only in-frame clones appear in the TCRdb table, and some are missing; sequencing was by immunoSEQ multiplex PCR. The repertoire holds roughly 140,000 clones, with 70% to 85% as singletons. The V and J genes are TRBV5-6 and TRBJ2-3, with 10 bases fitting TRBD2. Sequencing used peripheral blood. The clonotype was recovered from a woman of 80 years or more in a cohort sampled during active or convalescent COVID-19. DNA for the CDR3: TGTGCCAGCAGCTTGGGGATTCTAGCGGGGGTCACAGATACGCAGTATTTT. Translating gives CASSLGILAGVTDTQYF.